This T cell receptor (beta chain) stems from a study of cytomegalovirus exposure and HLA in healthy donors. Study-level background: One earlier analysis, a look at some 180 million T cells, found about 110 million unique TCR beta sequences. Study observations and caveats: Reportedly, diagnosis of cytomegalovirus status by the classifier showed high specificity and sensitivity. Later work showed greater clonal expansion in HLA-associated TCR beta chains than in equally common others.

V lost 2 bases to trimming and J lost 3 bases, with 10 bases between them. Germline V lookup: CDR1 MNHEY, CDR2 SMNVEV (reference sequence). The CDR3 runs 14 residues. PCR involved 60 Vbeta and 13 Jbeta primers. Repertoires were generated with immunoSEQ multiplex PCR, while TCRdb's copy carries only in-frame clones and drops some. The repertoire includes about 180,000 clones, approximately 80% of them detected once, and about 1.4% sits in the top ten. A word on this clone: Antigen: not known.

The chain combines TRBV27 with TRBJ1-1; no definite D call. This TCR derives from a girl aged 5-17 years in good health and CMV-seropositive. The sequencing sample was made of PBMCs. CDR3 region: CASSLAGTHTEAFF. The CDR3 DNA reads TGTGCCAGCAGTTTAGCGGGCACTCACACTGAAGCTTTCTTT.